This entry lists 5 T cell receptor beta chains sequenced from one sample in a study of blood T cells in healthy people across ages. Through a sample-barcoded 5' primer and a J-beta primer mix, a second PCR was run for roughly 6 to 11 cycles. TCRdb reanalysed the 5' RACE reads using MiXCR and keeps one entry per CDR3 protein. The sample records 650,000 or so distinct CDR3 sequences, 52% being singletons. Material: blood. The source of these receptors is a woman older than 75 in good health.

The rearrangement joins TRBV20-1 to TRBJ2-1, with 15 bases identical to TRBD2. V shed 2 bases and J 3 bases; nucleotides not matched to a gene: 8. This CDR3 is built from 18 residues. In germline, CDR1 is DFQATT, CDR2 SNEGSKA (reference sequence). CDR3 residues: CSARKGLAGGNLYNEQFF. The CDR3 bases are TGCAGTGCTAGAAAGGGACTAGCGGGGGGAAACCTCTACAATGAGCAGTTCTTC.

This clonotype was detected only a few times. V and J are TRBV28 and TRBJ2-5; 7 bases map to TRBD1. The CDR3 length is 14 residues. V lost 8 bases, J lost 2 bases, and 8 bases stayed unmatched. Germline V gives CDR1 MDHEN, CDR2 SYDVKM. This CDR3 reads CASQPGTAQETQYF. DNA of the CDR3: TGTGCCAGCCAACCGGGGACAGCACAAGAGACCCAGTACTTC. Full variable domain (rest looked up from reference TRBV28 and TRBJ2-5): DVKVTQSSRYLVKRTGEKVFLECVQDMDHENMFWYRQDPGLGLRLIYFSYDVKMKEKGDIPEGYSVSREKKERFSLILESASTNQTSMYLCASQPGTAQETQYFGPGTRLLVL.

Comment on this clonotype: This may come from a read error, since a much larger clone is one base off. V is TRBV28 and J is TRBJ2-7, with TRBD1 matching over 9 bases. The germline gives CDR1 MDHEN, CDR2 SYDVKM. The CDR3 contains 15 residues. The CDR3 protein is CASSLSGQGANERYF. For the CDR3, the DNA is TGTGCCAGCAGTTTGTCGGGACAGGGAGCCAACGAGCGGTACTTC.

J is TRBJ2-2 and V is TRBV9; 7 nucleotides agree with TRBD2. J lost 6 bases, V lost 4 bases, and 3 bases had no gene match. The CDR3 is made up of 13 amino acids. The germline gives CDR1 SGDLS, CDR2 YYNGEE. The CDR3 DNA reads TGTGCCAGCAGCCTTCGGGAGGCCGGGGAGCTGTTTTTT. Protein sequence: CASSLREAGELFF.

The chain links TRBV15 to TRBJ1-1; D remains unclear. CDR3 length: 13 amino acids. The ends were cut back, 3 bases at V and 4 bases at J, with 9 bases in the middle. CDR1 and CDR2 from the germline V gene are LNHNV and YYDKDF (reference sequence). CDR3 residues: CATSRASGTEAFF. CDR3 DNA: TGTGCCACCAGCAGGGCTTCCGGCACTGAAGCTTTCTTT.